This T cell receptor beta chain was captured in a study of T cell responses to AZD1222 COVID-19 vaccine. The study, taken as a whole, reports: Nearly half of spike-specific TCRs reportedly go after variant regions that carry no mutations. A mostly white British donor set with more females was recruited, and clonal diversity was possibly underestimated. The study found vaccine-associated CD4 TCRs spanning spike, dominant at 160-218 and 743-854. None of the repertoires were sampled until the peak T cell response had passed.

With respect to this clone: What it binds is unknown.

Profiling relied on immunoSEQ multiplex PCR, and the TCRdb table lists in-frame clones only, not all of them. The profile shows some 84,000 clones, around 85% of them singletons. This CDR3 is built from 14 residues. V gave up 3 bases and J gave up 2 bases, with 11 bases separating them. CDR1 SGHDT and CDR2 YYEEEE come from the germline V gene. The sample in question was peripheral blood, obtained 28 days after the second AZD1222 dose. The chain is built from TRBV5-6 and TRBJ1-1; D possibly corresponds to TRBD1 (6 bases). The sequence came from an adult who received the AZD1222 COVID-19 vaccine. In DNA form, the CDR3 reads TGTGCCAGCAGCTCACAGGGTAGAAACACTGAAGCTTTCTTT. Residues: CASSSQGRNTEAFF.